One T cell receptor beta chain is described in this entry. Its antigen is currently unknown. This specimen belongs to a study of post-analysis software for immune sequencing data. Study overall: As for disease course, relapsing-remitting, secondary progressive and progressive-relapsing multiple sclerosis were all included.

Libraries were made from TCR beta cDNA, and they carried unique molecular identifiers. TCRdb analysed the PCR reads with MiXCR anew, one entry per CDR3 protein. The data hold 650,000 to 900,000 distinct CDR3 sequences, with about 45% observed a single time. J lost 6 bases, V lost 10 bases, and 13 bases had no gene match. The germline gives CDR1 ENHRY, CDR2 SYGVKD. This CDR3 is 15 amino acids long. Regarding the study as a whole: When patients were compared with controls, about five TRBV segments were more frequent, TRBV5-6, TRBV5-1 and TRBV20-1 among them. Compared with controls, patients showed significantly lower normalized Chao1 diversity.

Sequencing input: blood. The V call is TRBV10-3, the J call TRBJ2-1; 9 nucleotides match TRBD2. The sequence came from a girl between 10 and 17 years old with multiple sclerosis. The CDR3 DNA reads TGTGCCACCGGCCCGGGGGAACTAGCGGGCAATGAGCAGTTCTTC. This sequence encodes CATGPGELAGNEQFF.